The rows below give T cell receptor beta chains drawn from one sample of a study of blood T cell repertoires in COVID-19. The repertoire was sequenced with immunoSEQ multiplex PCR; TCRdb's copy has only in-frame clones and lacks some. The sample has approximately 64,000 clones, 81% seen once. The source material was peripheral blood. The receptors derive from a woman between 65 and 79 years old with acute or convalescent COVID-19. Both conserved end residues are part of each CDR3. A D gene is named only where the DNA matches it firmly. The size of a clone is reported for some rows only, either as once, few or many, or as a class for expanded clones.

J gene: TRBJ1-6
clone size: NA
V gene: TRBV18
D gene: TRBD1
CDR3 DNA: TGTGCCAGCTCACCTCTGGGGGGACAGAATAATTCACCCCTCCACTTT
CDR3 protein: CASSPLGGQNNSPLHF

J gene: TRBJ1-2
clone size: NA
V gene: TRBV30
D gene: NA
CDR3 DNA: TGTGCCTGGACCCAATCCGCACGTACAGGGTATGGCTACACCTTC
CDR3 protein: CAWTQSARTGYGYTF

J gene: TRBJ1-3
clone size: NA
V gene: TRBV9
D gene: NA
CDR3 DNA: TGTGCCAGCAGCGTAGGCCCGGGACACCTCTCTGGAAACACCATATATTTT
CDR3 protein: CASSVGPGHLSGNTIYF

J gene: TRBJ2-5
clone size: NA
V gene: TRBV5-1
D gene: NA
CDR3 DNA: TGCGCCAGCAGCGGACAGCAAGAGACCCAGTACTTC
CDR3 protein: CASSGQQETQYF

J gene: TRBJ1-2
clone size: few
V gene: TRBV3-1/TRBV3-2
D gene: NA
CDR3 DNA: TGTGCCAGCAGCCAAGGGGGCAGGGTTAGCTATGGCTACACCTTC
CDR3 protein: CASSQGGRVSYGYTF

J gene: TRBJ1-3
clone size: NA
V gene: TRBV30
D gene: NA
CDR3 DNA: TGTGCCTGGACTACAGGGTTTTTTCTGGGAAACACCATATATTTT
CDR3 protein: CAWTTGFFLGNTIYF

J gene: TRBJ1-1
clone size: NA
V gene: TRBV6-5
D gene: TRBD1
CDR3 DNA: TGTGCCAGCAGTCCTGGACAGGAAACTGAAGCTTTCTTT
CDR3 protein: CASSPGQETEAFF

J gene: TRBJ1-2
clone size: NA
V gene: TRBV30
D gene: NA
CDR3 DNA: TGTGCCTGGAGTCCCCGGACTTTTGAAGGCTACACCTTC
CDR3 protein: CAWSPRTFEGYTF

J gene: TRBJ2-5
clone size: NA
V gene: TRBV11-2
D gene: TRBD2
CDR3 DNA: TGTGCCAGCAGCTTATTCCGACTAGCGGAGACCCAGTACTTC
CDR3 protein: CASSLFRLAETQYF

J gene: TRBJ2-1
clone size: NA
V gene: TRBV5-1
D gene: NA
CDR3 DNA: TGCGCCAGCAGCTTGGGACGACTCCAGGGTGAGCAGTTCTTC
CDR3 protein: CASSLGRLQGEQFF

J gene: TRBJ1-6
clone size: once
V gene: TRBV27
D gene: NA
CDR3 DNA: TGTGCCAGCAGTTTGGGGGCGTTTCCCTATAATTCACCCCTCCACTTT
CDR3 protein: CASSLGAFPYNSPLHF

J gene: TRBJ1-2
clone size: NA
V gene: TRBV19
D gene: NA
CDR3 DNA: TGTGCCAGTAGTTTCCAGGACTATGGCTACACCTTC
CDR3 protein: CASSFQDYGYTF

J gene: TRBJ2-1
clone size: NA
V gene: TRBV9
D gene: TRBD1
CDR3 DNA: TGTGCCAGCACCTCGGGACAGGGATTTGATGAGCAGTTCTTC
CDR3 protein: CASTSGQGFDEQFF

J gene: TRBJ2-6
clone size: NA
V gene: TRBV6-5
D gene: NA
CDR3 DNA: TGTGCCAGCACATCAGGACTCTCTGGGGCCAACGTCCTGACTTTC
CDR3 protein: CASTSGLSGANVLTF

J gene: TRBJ2-1
clone size: NA
V gene: TRBV25-1
D gene: NA
CDR3 DNA: TGTGCCAGCAGTCTCCACCCGACTTCGAACCTTTGGGATGAGCAGTTCTTC
CDR3 protein: CASSLHPTSNLWDEQFF

J gene: TRBJ1-3
clone size: NA
V gene: TRBV19
D gene: NA
CDR3 DNA: TGTGCCAGTACCATCGGGGATTCGGGCACCATATATTTT
CDR3 protein: CASTIGDSGTIYF

J gene: TRBJ2-7
clone size: NA
V gene: TRBV7-2
D gene: NA
CDR3 DNA: TGTGCCAGCAGCTTGCGGGTGGGGTACGAGCAGTACTTC
CDR3 protein: CASSLRVGYEQYF

J gene: TRBJ1-4
clone size: NA
V gene: TRBV6-6
D gene: TRBD1
CDR3 DNA: TGTGCCAGCAGCCTGGGGACAGGCGGTGAAAAACTGTTTTTT
CDR3 protein: CASSLGTGGEKLFF

J gene: TRBJ2-1
clone size: once
V gene: TRBV5-1
D gene: NA
CDR3 DNA: TGCGCCAGCAGCCCAACAGGGTCCACCCTGGTATCCTACAATGAGCAGTTCTTC
CDR3 protein: CASSPTGSTLVSYNEQFF

J gene: TRBJ1-6
clone size: many
V gene: TRBV19
D gene: NA
CDR3 DNA: TGTGCCAGTACGACCGCCCAGGGGACTAATTCACCCCTCCACTTT
CDR3 protein: CASTTAQGTNSPLHF

J gene: TRBJ2-4
clone size: NA
V gene: TRBV19
D gene: TRBD1
CDR3 DNA: TGTGCCAGTAGAGGGACAGTTCCTAAAAACATTCAGTACTTC
CDR3 protein: CASRGTVPKNIQYF

J gene: TRBJ1-1
clone size: NA
V gene: TRBV5-1
D gene: TRBD1
CDR3 DNA: TGCGCCAGCAGTCCCGGACAGGGTTTGAACACTGAAGCTTTCTTT
CDR3 protein: CASSPGQGLNTEAFF

J gene: TRBJ2-3
clone size: few
V gene: TRBV6-2/TRBV6-3
D gene: TRBD2
CDR3 DNA: TGTGCCAGCAGCTATCCCGGACTAGCGGGAAAGGGGGGAACTAGCACAGATACGCAGTATTTT
CDR3 protein: CASSYPGLAGKGGTSTDTQYF

J gene: TRBJ2-3
clone size: NA
V gene: TRBV4-1
D gene: NA
CDR3 DNA: TGCGCCAGCAGCCAAGAGGGGGGGGCGGCTAGCGGAAGCACAGATACGCAGTATTTT
CDR3 protein: CASSQEGGAASGSTDTQYF

J gene: TRBJ2-1
clone size: NA
V gene: TRBV29-1
D gene: NA
CDR3 DNA: TGCAGCGTTGGGGGGGGCCAGAGCTCCTACAATGAGCAGTTCTTC
CDR3 protein: CSVGGGQSSYNEQFF

J gene: TRBJ1-1
clone size: once
V gene: TRBV10-3
D gene: TRBD1
CDR3 DNA: TGTGCCATCAGTGACCCCACGGACAGGGCGAACACTGAAGCTTTCTTT
CDR3 protein: CAISDPTDRANTEAFF

J gene: TRBJ2-7
clone size: NA
V gene: TRBV18
D gene: NA
CDR3 DNA: TGTGCCAGCTCACCACAGGGGGCGGGGGAGCAGTACTTC
CDR3 protein: CASSPQGAGEQYF

J gene: TRBJ2-2
clone size: NA
V gene: TRBV5-1
D gene: TRBD1
CDR3 DNA: TGCGCCAGCAGCTTGCAGGGGGCTCCCAACACCGGGGAGCTGTTTTTT
CDR3 protein: CASSLQGAPNTGELFF

J gene: TRBJ1-2
clone size: NA
V gene: TRBV6-2/TRBV6-3
D gene: NA
CDR3 DNA: TGTGCCAGCAGCCTTACTCCCCTCAGCGTATACGGCTACACCTTC
CDR3 protein: CASSLTPLSVYGYTF

J gene: TRBJ2-1
clone size: NA
V gene: TRBV19
D gene: NA
CDR3 DNA: TGTGCCAGTAGTATAGTCGATGAGCAGTTCTTC
CDR3 protein: CASSIVDEQFF

J gene: TRBJ1-1
clone size: NA
V gene: TRBV19
D gene: TRBD1
CDR3 DNA: TGTGCCAGTAGTATAACAACAGGGGGCACTGAAGCTTTCTTT
CDR3 protein: CASSITTGGTEAFF

J gene: TRBJ1-4
clone size: NA
V gene: TRBV19
D gene: TRBD1
CDR3 DNA: TGTGCCAGTGCATGGGACAGCAGGAATGAAAAACTGTTTTTT
CDR3 protein: CASAWDSRNEKLFF

J gene: TRBJ2-7
clone size: medium-sized
V gene: TRBV30
D gene: TRBD2
CDR3 DNA: TGTGCCTGGAGCAAGAAAAGGGGAACTTCCGGGACTAGCCACGAGCAGTACTTC
CDR3 protein: CAWSKKRGTSGTSHEQYF

J gene: TRBJ2-3
clone size: once
V gene: TRBV5-5
D gene: NA
CDR3 DNA: TGTGCCAGCAGCTTGGAGGCAGGGGTTACTAGCACAGATACGCAGTATTTT
CDR3 protein: CASSLEAGVTSTDTQYF

J gene: TRBJ2-5
clone size: few
V gene: TRBV19
D gene: TRBD2
CDR3 DNA: TGTGCCAGTTCAGGGACTAGCGTGCGAGAGACCCAGTACTTC
CDR3 protein: CASSGTSVRETQYF

J gene: TRBJ2-7
clone size: NA
V gene: TRBV12-3/TRBV12-4
D gene: TRBD2
CDR3 DNA: TGTGCCAGCAGTTTACTAGCGGACTACGAGCAGTACTTC
CDR3 protein: CASSLLADYEQYF

J gene: TRBJ2-2
clone size: NA
V gene: TRBV19
D gene: NA
CDR3 DNA: TGTGCCAGTAGTAAAAAGTGGGACAACGGGGAGCTGTTTTTT
CDR3 protein: CASSKKWDNGELFF

J gene: TRBJ2-1
clone size: NA
V gene: TRBV5-5
D gene: NA
CDR3 DNA: TGTGCCAGCAGAAATTTGCCGGGAGTCGGAGGCAATGAGCAGTTCTTC
CDR3 protein: CASRNLPGVGGNEQFF

J gene: TRBJ2-3
clone size: NA
V gene: TRBV18
D gene: NA
CDR3 DNA: TGTGCCAGCTCACTAATTTCACGGACTGGCACAGATACGCAGTATTTT
CDR3 protein: CASSLISRTGTDTQYF

J gene: TRBJ1-3
clone size: few
V gene: TRBV28
D gene: TRBD1
CDR3 DNA: TGTGCCAGCAGACAATCGGACAGGGGAGCTGGAAACACCATATATTTT
CDR3 protein: CASRQSDRGAGNTIYF

J gene: TRBJ1-3
clone size: once
V gene: TRBV4-3
D gene: NA
CDR3 DNA: TGCGCCAGCAGCCAAAGTGGGGGCGCGCAGGCCGGAAACACCATATATTTT
CDR3 protein: CASSQSGGAQAGNTIYF

J gene: TRBJ2-2
clone size: NA
V gene: TRBV10-3
D gene: TRBD1
CDR3 DNA: TGTGCCATCACTCAAGACAGGGTTGACACCGGGGAGCTGTTTTTT
CDR3 protein: CAITQDRVDTGELFF

J gene: TRBJ1-5
clone size: NA
V gene: TRBV19
D gene: NA
CDR3 DNA: TGTGCCAGTAGTATAGAAACAGCTTATAGCAATCAGCCCCAGCATTTT
CDR3 protein: CASSIETAYSNQPQHF

J gene: TRBJ2-1
clone size: NA
V gene: TRBV11-3
D gene: NA
CDR3 DNA: TGTGCCAGCAGCTTAAGGAGATCGGATGAGCAGTTCTTC
CDR3 protein: CASSLRRSDEQFF

J gene: TRBJ1-5
clone size: NA
V gene: TRBV12-3/TRBV12-4
D gene: NA
CDR3 DNA: TGTGCCAGCAGTTTGACTTATCAGCCCCAGCATTTT
CDR3 protein: CASSLTYQPQHF

J gene: TRBJ2-1
clone size: NA
V gene: TRBV6-6
D gene: TRBD2
CDR3 DNA: TGTGCCAGCAACTCCCGACTAGCGGAAACGTACAATGAGCAGTTCTTC
CDR3 protein: CASNSRLAETYNEQFF

J gene: TRBJ2-7
clone size: NA
V gene: TRBV21-1
D gene: NA
CDR3 DNA: TGTGCCAGCAGCAAAGCGGCGGTGGAGAGGGAGCAGTACTTC
CDR3 protein: CASSKAAVEREQYF

J gene: TRBJ2-3
clone size: NA
V gene: TRBV11-3
D gene: NA
CDR3 DNA: TGTGCCAGCAGCTTATCTCCTAGCACAGATACGCAGTATTTT
CDR3 protein: CASSLSPSTDTQYF

J gene: TRBJ2-3
clone size: few
V gene: TRBV7-9
D gene: TRBD2
CDR3 DNA: TGTGCCAGCAGCTCGGGACTAGCGGGGCGCACAGATACGCAGTATTTT
CDR3 protein: CASSSGLAGRTDTQYF

J gene: TRBJ2-7
clone size: NA
V gene: TRBV10-3
D gene: TRBD1
CDR3 DNA: TGTGCCATCGCGGGACAGGGTCTCTACGAGCAGTACTTC
CDR3 protein: CAIAGQGLYEQYF

J gene: TRBJ2-5
clone size: NA
V gene: TRBV5-6
D gene: TRBD2
CDR3 DNA: TGTGCCAGCAGCCGAAGACGGGGACTAGCGGGAGAACAAGAGACCCAGTACTTC
CDR3 protein: CASSRRRGLAGEQETQYF

J gene: TRBJ1-3
clone size: NA
V gene: TRBV5-4
D gene: TRBD1
CDR3 DNA: TGTGCCAGCAGCTCGCCTCAACAGGGGGCTTACTCTGGAAACACCATATATTTT
CDR3 protein: CASSSPQQGAYSGNTIYF

J gene: TRBJ2-1
clone size: NA
V gene: TRBV7-2
D gene: TRBD1
CDR3 DNA: TGTGCCAGCAGCCGGGACAGGGGGTCCTACAATGAGCAGTTCTTC
CDR3 protein: CASSRDRGSYNEQFF

J gene: TRBJ2-1
clone size: once
V gene: TRBV12-3/TRBV12-4
D gene: NA
CDR3 DNA: TGTGCCAGCAGTTTTCGGGGGTTGGATGAGCAGTTCTTC
CDR3 protein: CASSFRGLDEQFF

J gene: TRBJ2-5
clone size: few
V gene: TRBV18
D gene: NA
CDR3 DNA: TGTGCCAGCTCACCACCCTATCTTGAGGAGACCCAGTACTTC
CDR3 protein: CASSPPYLEETQYF

J gene: TRBJ2-1
clone size: NA
V gene: TRBV7-9
D gene: TRBD2
CDR3 DNA: TGTGCCAGCAGCATAATTAGCGGGGGCTATGAGCAGTTCTTC
CDR3 protein: CASSIISGGYEQFF

J gene: TRBJ1-1
clone size: once
V gene: TRBV2
D gene: NA
CDR3 DNA: TGTGCCAGCAGCGATAGGGGATTTGGCACTGAAGCTTTCTTT
CDR3 protein: CASSDRGFGTEAFF

J gene: TRBJ1-6
clone size: NA
V gene: TRBV5-1
D gene: NA
CDR3 DNA: TGCGCCAGCAGCAGGGCAGGGAATAATTCACCCCTCCACTTT
CDR3 protein: CASSRAGNNSPLHF